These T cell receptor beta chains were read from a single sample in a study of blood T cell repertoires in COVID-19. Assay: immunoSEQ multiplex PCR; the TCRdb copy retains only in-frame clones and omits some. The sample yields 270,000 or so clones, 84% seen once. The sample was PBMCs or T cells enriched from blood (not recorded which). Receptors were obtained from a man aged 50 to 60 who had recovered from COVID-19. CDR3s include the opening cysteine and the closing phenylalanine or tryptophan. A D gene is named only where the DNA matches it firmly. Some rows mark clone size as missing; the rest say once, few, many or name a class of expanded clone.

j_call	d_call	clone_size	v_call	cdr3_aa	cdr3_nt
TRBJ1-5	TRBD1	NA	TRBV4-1	CASSQYRGDQPQHF	TGCGCCAGCAGCCAATACAGGGGGGATCAGCCCCAGCATTTT
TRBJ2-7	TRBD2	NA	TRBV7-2	CASSSTSGGFSYEQYF	TGTGCCAGCAGCTCCACTAGCGGGGGCTTCTCCTACGAGCAGTACTTC
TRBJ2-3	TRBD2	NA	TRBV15	CATSITLGLAGRASTDTQYF	TGTGCCACCAGCATAACCCTGGGACTAGCGGGTAGGGCTAGCACAGATACGCAGTATTTT
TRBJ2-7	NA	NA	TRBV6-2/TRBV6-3	CASSRRDIGGLSGEQYF	TGTGCCAGCAGTCGCCGGGACATCGGAGGTTTGAGTGGTGAGCAGTACTTC
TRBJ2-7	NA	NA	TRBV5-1	CASSTAYEQYF	TGCGCCAGCAGTACAGCCTACGAGCAGTACTTC
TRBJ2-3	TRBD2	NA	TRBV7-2	CASSHPAGGPDTQYF	TGTGCCAGCAGCCACCCAGCGGGGGGCCCAGATACGCAGTATTTT
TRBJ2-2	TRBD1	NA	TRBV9	CASSVVLGGKAGELFF	TGTGCCAGCAGCGTAGTGCTAGGGGGCAAGGCCGGGGAGCTGTTTTTT
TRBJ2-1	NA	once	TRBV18	CASSPMVGENEQFF	TGTGCCAGCTCACCGATGGTTGGGGAGAATGAGCAGTTCTTC
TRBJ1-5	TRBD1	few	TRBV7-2	CASSLDSGGTQHF	TGTGCCAGCAGCTTAGACTCAGGGGGGACCCAGCATTTT
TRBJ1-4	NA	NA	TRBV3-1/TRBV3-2	CASSHPSATRPLNEKLFF	TGTGCCAGCAGCCATCCATCGGCGACTAGACCGCTCAATGAAAAACTGTTTTTT
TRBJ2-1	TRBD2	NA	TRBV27	CASSLMASGSYEQFF	TGTGCCAGCAGTTTAATGGCTAGCGGGAGCTATGAGCAGTTCTTC
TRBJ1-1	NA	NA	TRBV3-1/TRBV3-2	CASSWTGSNTEAFF	TGTGCCAGCAGCTGGACGGGATCGAACACTGAAGCTTTCTTT
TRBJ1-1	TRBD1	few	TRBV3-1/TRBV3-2	CASSNRGLTTEAFF	TGTGCCAGCAGTAACAGGGGGCTCACGACTGAAGCTTTCTTT
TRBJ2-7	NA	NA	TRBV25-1	CASSEARGVYEQYF	TGTGCCAGCAGTGAAGCCCGGGGAGTCTACGAGCAGTACTTC
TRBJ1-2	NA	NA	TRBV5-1	CASSRERVDYGYTF	TGCGCCAGCAGCCGGGAACGGGTAGACTATGGCTACACCTTC
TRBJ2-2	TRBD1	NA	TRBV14	CASSHWTGSIGELFF	TGTGCCAGCAGCCATTGGACAGGGTCAATCGGGGAGCTGTTTTTT
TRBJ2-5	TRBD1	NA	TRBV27	CASSSRQGVVETQYF	TGTGCCAGCAGTTCACGACAGGGTGTCGTTGAGACCCAGTACTTC
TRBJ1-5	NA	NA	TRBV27	CASSLPGARNQPQHF	TGTGCCAGCAGTTTACCAGGGGCACGAAATCAGCCCCAGCATTTT
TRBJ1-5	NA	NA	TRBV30	CAWSVLGGANQPQHF	TGTGCCTGGAGTGTACTTGGGGGGGCAAATCAGCCCCAGCATTTT
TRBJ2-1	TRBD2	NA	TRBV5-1	CASSSRAPLAGGPRSSYNEQFF	TGCGCCAGCAGCTCCCGCGCCCCATTAGCGGGAGGGCCTAGGAGCTCCTACAATGAGCAGTTCTTC
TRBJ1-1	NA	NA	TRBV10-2	CASSARPETEAFF	TGCGCCAGCAGTGCTCGACCGGAGACTGAAGCTTTCTTT
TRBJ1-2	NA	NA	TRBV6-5	CASIPRGGAGYTF	TGTGCCAGCATTCCTCGGGGAGGGGCTGGCTACACCTTC
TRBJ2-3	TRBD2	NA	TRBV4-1	CASSQGGLAGGQGTDTQYF	TGCGCCAGCAGCCAAGGGGGCCTAGCGGGGGGCCAGGGCACAGATACGCAGTATTTT
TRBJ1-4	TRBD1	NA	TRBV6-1	CASSEAVGQGGEKLFF	TGTGCCAGCAGTGAAGCAGTGGGACAGGGCGGTGAAAAACTGTTTTTT
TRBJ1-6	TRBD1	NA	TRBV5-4	CASSLGTGYNSPLHF	TGTGCCAGCAGCTTGGGGACAGGGTATAATTCACCCCTCCACTTT
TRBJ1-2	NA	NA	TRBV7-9	CASSRQGDYGYTF	TGTGCCAGCAGCCGGCAGGGCGATTATGGCTACACCTTC
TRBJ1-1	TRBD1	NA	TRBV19	CASSKGTGGGNTEAFF	TGTGCCAGTAGTAAAGGGACAGGGGGAGGGAACACTGAAGCTTTCTTT
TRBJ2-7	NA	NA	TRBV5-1	CASSPDGGLEQYF	TGCGCCAGCAGCCCCGACGGGGGTCTCGAGCAGTACTTC
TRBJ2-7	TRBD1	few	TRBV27	CASIKTGSPSYEQYF	TGTGCCAGCATAAAGACAGGGAGTCCTTCCTACGAGCAGTACTTC
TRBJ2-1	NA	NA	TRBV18	CASSPQASSYNEQFF	TGTGCCAGCTCACCACAAGCGAGCTCCTACAATGAGCAGTTCTTC
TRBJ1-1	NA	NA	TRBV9	CASSKGQLLPEAFF	TGTGCCAGCAGCAAGGGACAACTACTCCCCGAAGCTTTCTTT
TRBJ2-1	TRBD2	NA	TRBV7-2	CASSLALTSGGQFF	TGTGCCAGCAGCTTAGCGTTGACTAGCGGGGGGCAGTTCTTC
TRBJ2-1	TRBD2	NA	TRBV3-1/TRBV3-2	CASSQSSGGGQFF	TGTGCCAGCAGCCAAAGTAGCGGGGGGGGACAGTTCTTC
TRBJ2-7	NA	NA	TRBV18	CASSSPARGIYEQYF	TGTGCCAGCTCATCACCGGCCAGGGGCATATACGAGCAGTACTTC
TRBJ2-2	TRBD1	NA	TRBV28	CASTFGPGQGRRELFF	TGTGCCAGCACTTTCGGGCCGGGACAGGGTAGAAGGGAGCTGTTTTTT
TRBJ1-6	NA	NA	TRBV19	CASSRQRGTNSPLHF	TGTGCCAGTAGTCGACAGAGGGGGACCAATTCACCCCTCCACTTT
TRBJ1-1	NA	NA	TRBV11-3	CASSRKGRDTEAFF	TGTGCCAGCAGCCGGAAGGGGAGGGACACTGAAGCTTTCTTT
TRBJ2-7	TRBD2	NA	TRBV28	CASSSHSSGRYEQYF	TGTGCCAGCAGTTCTCATTCTAGCGGGAGGTACGAGCAGTACTTC
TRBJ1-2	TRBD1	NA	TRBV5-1	CASSLRTGGYGYTF	TGCGCCAGCAGCTTAAGGACAGGGGGCTATGGCTACACCTTC
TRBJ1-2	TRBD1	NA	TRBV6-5	CASSLSTGLGYTF	TGTGCCAGCAGTCTATCGACAGGGCTTGGCTACACCTTC
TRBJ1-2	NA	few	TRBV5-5	CASSSDPLQGDNYGYTF	TGTGCCAGCAGCTCCGACCCATTACAGGGAGATAACTATGGCTACACCTTC
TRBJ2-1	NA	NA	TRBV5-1	CASRGSTSSYNEQFF	TGCGCCAGCAGGGGGAGTACTAGCTCCTACAATGAGCAGTTCTTC
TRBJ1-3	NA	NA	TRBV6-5	CASSQTGIGNTIYF	TGTGCCAGCAGTCAAACAGGGATTGGAAACACCATATATTTT
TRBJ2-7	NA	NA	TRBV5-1	CASSLGSGSHYEQYF	TGCGCCAGCAGCTTGGGATCGGGGTCCCACTACGAGCAGTACTTC
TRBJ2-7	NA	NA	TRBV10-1	CASSESYDSYEQYF	TGCGCCAGCAGTGAGTCGTACGACAGCTACGAGCAGTACTTC
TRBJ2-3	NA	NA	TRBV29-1	CSVQTLSRADTQYF	TGCAGCGTTCAAACACTATCTCGGGCAGATACGCAGTATTTT
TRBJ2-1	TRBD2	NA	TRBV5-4	CASSSSGSIRNEQFF	TGTGCCAGCAGCTCTAGCGGGAGTATCCGCAATGAGCAGTTCTTC
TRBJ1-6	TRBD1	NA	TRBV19	CASTPGQGYSPLHF	TGTGCCAGTACCCCGGGACAGGGTTATTCACCCCTCCACTTT
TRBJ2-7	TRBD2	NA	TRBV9	CASSGSSGRLHEQYF	TGTGCCAGCAGCGGATCTAGCGGGAGGCTACACGAGCAGTACTTC
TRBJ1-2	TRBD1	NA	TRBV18	CASSPTSGQGVDGYTF	TGTGCCAGCTCACCAACCTCCGGACAGGGAGTTGATGGCTACACCTTC
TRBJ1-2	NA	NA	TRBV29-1	CSVGGGSYGYTF	TGCAGCGTTGGGGGAGGGAGCTATGGCTACACCTTC
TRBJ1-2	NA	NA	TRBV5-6	CASSFGGGYTF	TGTGCCAGCAGCTTCGGGGGAGGCTACACCTTC
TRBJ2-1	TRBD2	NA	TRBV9	CASSVAGRAPYNEQFF	TGTGCCAGCAGCGTAGCTGGGAGGGCCCCCTACAATGAGCAGTTCTTC
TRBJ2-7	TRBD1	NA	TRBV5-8	CASSASGGLNEQYF	TGTGCCAGCAGCGCCTCAGGGGGCCTGAACGAGCAGTACTTC
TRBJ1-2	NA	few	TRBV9	CASSVGDTDYGYTF	TGTGCCAGCAGCGTAGGGGACACTGACTATGGCTACACCTTC